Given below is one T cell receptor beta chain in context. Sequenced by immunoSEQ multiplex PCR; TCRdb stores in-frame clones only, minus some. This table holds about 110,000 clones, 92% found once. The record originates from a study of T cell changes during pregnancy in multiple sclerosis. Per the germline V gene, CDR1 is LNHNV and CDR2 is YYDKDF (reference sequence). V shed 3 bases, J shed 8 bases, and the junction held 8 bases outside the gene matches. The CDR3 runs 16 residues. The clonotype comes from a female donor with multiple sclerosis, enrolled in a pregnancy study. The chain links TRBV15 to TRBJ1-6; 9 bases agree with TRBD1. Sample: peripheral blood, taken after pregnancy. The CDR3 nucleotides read TGTGCCACCAGCAGGACTACGACAGGGGGATATTCACCCCTCCACTTT. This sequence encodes CATSRTTTGGYSPLHF.